Listed here are 9 T cell receptor beta chains from one sample, sequenced in a study of blood T cell repertoires in COVID-19 (TCRdb year 2020). Libraries came from the immunoSEQ multiplex PCR assay. The table comes from immuneACCESS by way of TCRdb, which keeps in-frame sequences with V and J called. Part of the clones is missing from these tables; in studies checked, under half for an unresolved V gene and the rest for unknown reasons. The sample table lists some 370,000 clones, approximately 88% of them with a count of one. The ten largest clones take up over 1% of the sample. Input material: peripheral blood. The receptors were gathered from a middle-aged man with acute or convalescent COVID-19.

The chain links TRBV29-1 to TRBJ1-1; possibly TRBD1 for D (5 bases). CDR1 SQVTM and CDR2 ANQGSEA come from the germline V gene. The V and J ends lost 4 bases and 4 bases respectively, with 10 bases between them. This CDR3 is 12 amino acids long. DNA of the CDR3: TGCAGCGTTGGAAGGGGTGGCACTGAAGCTTTCTTT. This codes for CSVGRGGTEAFF.

This clone has more than one count but fewer than ten. V and J are TRBV24-1 and TRBJ1-1, with a tentative D call TRBD1 (5 bases). Deletions cut 8 bases from V and 3 bases from J, with 12 bases between. Germline V lookup: CDR1 KGHDR, CDR2 SFDVKD. The CDR3 covers 13 residues. In DNA form, the CDR3 reads TGTGCCACCATGCAGGGCTTGGACACTGAAGCTTTCTTT. Protein sequence: CATMQGLDTEAFF.

The V gene is TRBV7-2, the J gene TRBJ2-1, with 12 bases that match TRBD2. CDR1 is SGHTA, CDR2 FQGNSA, per germline. CDR3 length: 17 residues. With V trimmed by 3 bases and J by 8 bases, 11 bases remained unmatched. CDR3 nucleotides: TGTGCCAGCAGCTTCCAGACTAGCGGGGGAGCAGTGGATGAGCAGTTCTTC. Protein product: CASSFQTSGGAVDEQFF. Filled out from reference TRBV7-2 and TRBJ2-1, the complete variable domain reads GAGVSQSPSNKVTEKGKDVELRCDPISGHTALYWYRQSLGQGLEFLIYFQGNSAPDKSGLPSDRFSAERTGGSVSTLTIQRTQQEDSAVYLCASSFQTSGGAVDEQFFGPGTRLTVL.

The chain carries TRBV27 and TRBJ2-3, with 8 bases that match TRBD2. CDR1 and CDR2 from the germline V gene are MNHEY and SMNVEV (reference sequence). J gave up 0 bases and V 3 bases, and 2 bases lay outside the gene matches. This CDR3 spans 15 amino acids. The CDR3 sequence: CASSFGGRSTDTQYF. The CDR3 DNA reads TGTGCCAGCAGTTTCGGCGGGAGGAGCACAGATACGCAGTATTTT.

The chain employs TRBV25-1 and TRBJ2-3; a weak D match, TRBD2 (5 bases). Germline CDR1 is MGHDK and CDR2 is SYGVNS. Trimming shortened V by 4 bases and J by 4 bases, and 6 bases separated the two germline ends. There are 12 residues in the CDR3. CDR3 in amino acids: CASSGGSDTQYF. The CDR3 DNA is TGTGCCAGCAGTGGAGGGTCAGATACGCAGTATTTT.

The chain links TRBV10-1 to TRBJ1-1; TRBD1 might be the D (5 bases). V was shortened by 0 bases and J by 12 bases, with 8 bases between the two germline ends. Germline CDR1 WNHNN, CDR2 SYGVQD (reference sequence). The CDR3 spans 11 residues. CDR3 nucleotides: TGCGCCAGCAGTGAGTCAAGGGGTCCTTTCTTT. Its translation is CASSESRGPFF.

This chain links TRBV3-1 (or the pseudogene TRBV3-2) with TRBJ2-1, with 10 nucleotides matching TRBD2. The CDR3 runs 15 residues. CDR1 is LGHDT and CDR2 is YNNKEL in the germline V gene (reference sequence). The J segment lost 8 bases and the V segment lost 3 bases, leaving 7 bases of the junction unmatched. CDR3: CASSQQAGGPDEQFF. As DNA, the CDR3 is TGTGCCAGCAGCCAGCAAGCGGGAGGGCCGGATGAGCAGTTCTTC.

This chain links TRBV10-3 with TRBJ2-7; TRBD2 agrees at 10 bases. The CDR3 extends over 15 amino acids. J was trimmed by 2 bases and V by 4 bases; bases with no gene match: 5. CDR1 is ENHRY, CDR2 SYGVKD, per germline. The CDR3 DNA reads as TGTGCCATCAGTGTTCGAAGCGGGAGGGCCTACGAGCAGTACTTC. Its protein product is CAISVRSGRAYEQYF.

The rearrangement links TRBV2 to TRBJ2-5; D is possibly TRBD1 (6 bases). CDR3 length: 14 residues. V gave up 6 bases and J gave up 0 bases, with 11 bases separating them. Germline CDR1 reads SNHLY; CDR2 reads FYNNEI. This CDR3 is CASSIGTNQETQYF. CDR3 in DNA: TGTGCCAGCAGCATAGGGACAAACCAAGAGACCCAGTACTTC.